This T cell receptor beta chain was obtained from a study of cytomegalovirus exposure and HLA in healthy donors (dated by TCRdb to between 2016 and 2019). Looking at the study overall: An earlier analysis of 587 of the donors reported roughly 300 Gb of sequence data and around 110 million unique TCR beta sequences obtained from approximately 180 million T cells. An early release that covered about 600 HLA-typed donors contained about 300 gigabases of sequencing data and 80 million or so unique TCR sequences. Among the approximately 400 genotyped donors, 75% to 90% belonged to the genetic ancestry cluster associated with self-reported Caucasian donors. The study aimed to test whether signatures of past pathogen exposure could be identified by cataloging public T cell receptors. The T cell repertoires of several hundred subjects were profiled by immunosequencing and related to cytomegalovirus serostatus. A separate validation cohort of 100 to 150 different subjects was used in addition to the approximately 670-subject first cohort. To predict cytomegalovirus infection status, the study combined high-throughput TCR immunosequencing, statistical association of individual TCRs with disease status, and machine learning. In a later analysis, previously published TCR beta repertoires from 600 to 850 donors were re-analyzed and high-resolution HLA genotyping was added so that TCR occurrence patterns could be studied. In the later analysis, no new phenotypic data were used to find candidate immune exposures; instead, reliance was placed on TCR beta sequences and their occurrence across donors. An earlier analysis of fewer than 750 of the donors used high-throughput TCR beta sequencing to judge whether each TCR beta V gene segment behaved as functional or pseudogenic. Alongside the repertoire data, information on donor age, sex, ethnicity and CMV serostatus was compiled. A later genetic analysis took genome-wide SNP genotypes for about 55% of the 666 donors and used that subset as a discovery cohort. All discovery cohort repertoires had been generated using a single sequencing platform. HLA typing included class I and class II loci at four-digit resolution. Typing coverage differed by locus: A, B, C, DRB1 and DQB1 were typed in about 620-630 donors, DQA1 in around 500, DPA1 in around 580, and DPB1 in approximately 450. A handful of DR-DQ haplotypes were handled as single units for association and clustering because linkage in the cohort was strong. Among about 410 genotyped donors of the cohort, an average of around 240,000 unique TCR beta nucleotide sequences was sequenced per donor, of which approximately 19% were non-productive. Findings and caveats that apply to the study as a whole: A cluster of highly shared sequence variants was judged likely to represent a technical artifact of the sequencing pipeline. Most TCR sequences were observed very rarely across donors, whereas some public TCRs were present in many individuals. Because counts were too low, about 15 rarely observed V segments, including chromosome 9 orphons, were left out of the earlier analysis of some 640 of the donors. A further reported finding was that TCR beta sequences accurately predicted the HLA-A and HLA-B alleles for most subjects in the first cohort. The 87-base-pair reads could not distinguish some IMGT-functional V segments, including TRBV6-2 and TRBV6-3, so those segments were excluded. A later analysis found that HLA-associated TCR beta chains were more clonally expanded and had lower generation probabilities than equally common non-associated chains. V-gene and J-gene trimming of TCR beta chains was associated with a missense DCLRE1C variant in a later genetic analysis, and the association was replicated in an independent cohort. In vitro tests confirmed that a few of the cytomegalovirus-associated TCR beta chains recognize cytomegalovirus antigens. The presence/absence analyses assumed that sequencing depth was roughly uniform across donors, and that assumption may not be true. Compared with the approximately 720-donor mean, donors in an Asian-associated ancestry cluster had fewer N-insertions in productive TCRs, according to a later genetic analysis. According to a later analysis, parvovirus B19, influenza, CMV and Epstein-Barr virus appeared linked to several top co-occurrence clusters. According to the authors, the approach could potentially be generalized to other disease states and immunological phenotypes. This cohort had only TCR beta chains sequenced, and the lack of alpha or paired-chain data limited which features could be detected. The only immune exposure information available for the cohort was CMV serostatus. In both the original and validation cohorts, the classifier was reported to diagnose cytomegalovirus status with high specificity and sensitivity. Correlated functional status among segregating V segments might be attributable to linkage disequilibrium, but an unknown experimental factor could not be ruled out. Because HLA typing was missing for some donors at each locus, association tests included only the typed subset. In the study, around 150 TCR beta chains were listed as associated with cytomegalovirus. When HLA alleles, especially DR and DQ, strongly co-occurred, TCR associations were difficult to assign to individual alleles. In a later analysis, TCR association rates were found to vary across HLA loci, with the most associated TCRs seen for DRB1 alleles and the fewest for HLA-C alleles. An earlier analysis of approximately 530 of the donors showed that most TCR beta V segments appeared in productive rearrangements either about 87% or about 30% of the time, which broadly matched IMGT annotations. At a false discovery rate of 0.05, a later analysis linked some 18,000 TCR beta sequences to specific HLA alleles. A later analysis found that most CMV-associated TCR beta chains appeared HLA-restricted, with HLA associations seemingly driven largely by CMV exposure.

This clone was detected only a few times. Its antigen is currently not known. No clone much larger than this one lies a single base away; base qualities are absent. Libraries were made using the immunoSEQ multiplex PCR assay. For the multiplex PCR, a mixture combining 60 forward primers for TCR Vbeta segments and 13 reverse primers for TCR Jbeta segments was used. The CDR3 region of rearranged TCR beta genes was amplified from genomic DNA by a multiplex PCR assay. The amplified TCR beta libraries were sequenced on the Illumina HiSeq System as 87-base-pair reads. The paper's processing steps were these. A later analysis tallied around 87 million unique TCR beta chains across the approximately 670 repertoires, and 10 million to 11 million of those chains were shared by two or more donors. Raw reads were error-corrected and collapsed into unique sequences by a nearest-neighbor algorithm in which closely related sequences were merged to remove PCR and sequencing errors. V, D and J gene segments were assigned by aligning CDR3 sequences to IMGT reference sequences. For a sequence to be retained, at least a six-nucleotide match to both a V gene segment and a J gene segment was required. A rearrangement was called productive if the CDR3 had no stop codons and remained in frame with V and J, and every other rearrangement was called non-productive. Following IMGT convention, CDR3 was defined as the stretch from the second conserved V-encoded cysteine up to the conserved J-encoded phenylalanine. Sequences without an unambiguous match to a single V gene segment were excluded from the earlier analysis of approximately 560 of the donors. An earlier analysis of fewer than 650 of the donors classified V segments as functional when productive rearrangements were above 56.7% and as segregating when the standard deviation between donors was above 5%. To diagnose cytomegalovirus status from the catalog of TCR beta chain sequences, a statistical classification framework was built. V and J gene assignment, in a later analysis, came from comparing TCR nucleotide sequences with IMGT/GENE-DB human TR gene sequences. The TCRdist pipeline was used in a later analysis to assign CDR3 sequences and most-parsimonious VDJ recombination scenarios. In a later analysis, each TCR beta chain was defined by its CDR3 amino acid sequence together with its V-gene family, and reads without a unique V-gene family were excluded. In a later analysis, several hundred highly shared, low-generation-probability nucleotide sequences were removed to address suspected cross-contamination and a sequencing artifact. A later analysis calculated a clonal expansion index for each public chain from normalized within-repertoire ranks of inferred template counts. Generation probabilities in a later analysis came from a VDJ recombination model fitted to out-of-frame rearrangements, and those results were checked against IGoR. A later analysis scored TCR-TCR, TCR-HLA and TCR-CMV co-occurrence with hypergeometric tests, applying a repertoire-size bias correction to TCR pairs. False discovery rates were estimated in a later analysis by permuting HLA or CMV assignments 20 times. In a later analysis, co-occurring TCRs were grouped with DBSCAN, and TCRdist sequence similarity was added when clustering was performed within HLA-allele-positive subsets. Repertoires with fewer than 30,000 or more than 120,000 public chains were left out of co-occurrence clustering, as were a handful of repertoires with anomalous nucleotide sharing. The clones in this table, taken by TCRdb from immuneACCESS, are in-frame only. Not every clone is retained; where verified, under half of the shortfall comes from an unresolved V gene, and the cause of the rest is unknown. That table furnishes V, J and clone size, whereas the DNA furnished D and trimming. This sample comprises 120,000 or so clones, roughly three quarters of them detected only once. 11% of the sample belongs to the ten largest clones.

The cohort comprised more than 550 healthy bone marrow donors. Cohort members were all nominally healthy when sampled, although unrecorded immune exposures were likely present. The donor tested CMV seropositive and was one of the 289 seropositive cohort members. Each donor provided a peripheral blood sample, and peripheral blood mononuclear cells were used for TCR beta sequencing. The Qiagen DNeasy Blood Extraction Kit was used to extract genomic DNA from the blood cell samples. Cut back by 3 bases and 0 bases, the V and J ends lie 9 bases apart. CDR1 and CDR2 are drawn from the germline V gene: SGHTA, FQGNSA. Counted from cysteine to phenylalanine, this CDR3 has 14 amino acids. Just CDR3 DNA is preserved here, 42 bases in frame from base 1.

Source material: PBMCs. The chain is made from TRBV7-2 and TRBJ2-7, with a tentative D gene TRBD1 over 6 matching bases. This clonotype was sampled from a man between 25 and 39 years old in good health and CMV-seropositive. The CDR3 protein: CASSFGQSSYEQYF. The DNA sequence reads TGTGCCAGCAGCTTCGGACAGAGCTCCTACGAGCAGTACTTC.